This T cell receptor (beta chain) was identified in a study of blood T cells in healthy people across ages (dated by TCRdb to the mid-2010s). Study-wide context: Template switching captured roughly one uniquely barcoded TCR beta cDNA molecule per two T cells in model experiments. Using deep sequencing normalized with unique cDNA molecular identifiers, the study measured how TCR beta repertoire diversity changes with age. The donors were split into four age groups: young (average 16 years), middle-aged (nearly 40), aged (approximately 60) and long-lived (over 80). To avoid experimental bias, donors of different ages were randomly spread across the sequencing lanes. For two donors (one aged 18 to 30 and one aged 80 or older), the study analyzed two additional independent replicas of 1 million unique cDNA reads from the same blood draw. Beyond this particular receptor, the publication reports: Donor CMV infection status was unknown, potentially confounding age-related changes in expanded clonotypes. The percentage of naive T cells measured by flow cytometry correlated strongly with observed TCR beta diversity. The long-lived group showed more naive CD4+ T cells, fewer expanded clones and increased TCR diversity than the aged group, suggesting age selection. Observed TCR beta diversity per million T cells fell roughly linearly with age, and a significant reduction was already apparent by age roughly 40. Conclusive comparison of naive and antigen-experienced compartments was prevented by the profiling of bulk unsorted PBMCs. Estimates of total diversity from one million sequenced T cells were regarded as lower bounds and underestimates.

Per the germline V gene, LGHNA is the CDR1 and YSLEER is the CDR2. V drops 2 bases and J drops 8 bases, leaving 18 bases in between. Its CDR3 holds 15 amino acids, cysteine through phenylalanine. The only DNA kept is the CDR3, 45 bases in frame from the first base. In this sample, this clonotype turned up many times. The clone's antigen remains unknown. No much larger clone is present one base from it, and per-base qualities are unavailable. The protocol used for the library was 5' RACE. These reads were obtained on an Illumina HiSeq 2500. A second PCR of 7 to 11 cycles was performed with a sample-barcoded 5' primer and a J-beta primer mix. A unique molecular identifier was introduced onto each TCR beta cDNA molecule by a template-switch 5' adaptor carrying 12 random nucleotides. Each sample yielded at least 2.5 million CDR3-containing paired-end reads. First-strand cDNA synthesis was performed from all RNA using the Mint cDNA synthesis kit, with priming by a TRBC-specific oligonucleotide. All cDNA was treated with uracil-DNA glycosylase and then went through a first 18-cycle PCR with the universal primers M1SS and BC2_uni_R. On the study's bioinformatics: For normalization, 1 million high-quality reads were randomly selected from each sample, with every read carrying a distinct molecular identifier. Instead of being binned into consensus sequences, reads with shared molecular identifiers were discarded. MiTCR, run with a Q25 quality threshold and the strictest error-elimination algorithm, handled CDR3 identification, clonotype clustering and error correction. A nonparametric unseen species model with Euler transformation was used to estimate lower-bound total TCR beta diversity. The public reads were reprocessed in TCRdb via fastp at Q25 and MiXCR, keeping in-frame beta chains. Identical CDR3 protein sequences are pooled into one entry, listed with their most common genes and DNA. The authors' filters were not applied to this entry. Within this sample are more than 800,000 distinct CDR3 sequences, with about 28% of them counted one time only. Roughly a sixth of the sample is in the top ten clones.

The donors were some 39 Caucasian individuals from Russia, aged about 6 to 100 years, who were systemically healthy. Around 10 milliliters of peripheral blood were collected from each donor into EDTA-treated Vacutainer tubes. Ficoll-Paque density-gradient centrifugation was used to isolate PBMCs, with at least 6 million per sample. Trizol reagent was used to extract total RNA from the PBMCs, yielding at least 6 micrograms per sample. For every donor, flow cytometry on a PBMC aliquot measured the percentage of naive CD45RAhigh/CD27high T cells. The specimen sequenced was blood. The origin of this receptor is a woman older than 75 in good health. Recombination joined TRBV4-3 with TRBJ1-2, with a tentative D gene TRBD1 over 6 matching bases. In nucleotide form, the sequence is TGCGCCAGCAGCCAACATCTCGGGGGGGCTGGCGGCTACACCTTC. Its translation reads: CASSQHLGGAGGYTF.